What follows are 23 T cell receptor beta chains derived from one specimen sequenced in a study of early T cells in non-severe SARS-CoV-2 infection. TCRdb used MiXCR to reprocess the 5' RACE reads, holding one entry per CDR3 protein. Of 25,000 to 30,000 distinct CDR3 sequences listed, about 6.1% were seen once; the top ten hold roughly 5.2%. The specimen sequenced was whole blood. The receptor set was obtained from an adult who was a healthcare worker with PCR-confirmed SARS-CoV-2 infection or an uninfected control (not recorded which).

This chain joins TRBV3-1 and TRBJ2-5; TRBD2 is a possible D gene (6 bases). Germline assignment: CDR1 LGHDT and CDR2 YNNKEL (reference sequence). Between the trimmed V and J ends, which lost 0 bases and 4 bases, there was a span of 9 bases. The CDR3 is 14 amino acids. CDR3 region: CASSQDRGSETQYF. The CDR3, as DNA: TGTGCCAGCAGCCAAGACCGGGGGTCAGAGACCCAGTACTTC.

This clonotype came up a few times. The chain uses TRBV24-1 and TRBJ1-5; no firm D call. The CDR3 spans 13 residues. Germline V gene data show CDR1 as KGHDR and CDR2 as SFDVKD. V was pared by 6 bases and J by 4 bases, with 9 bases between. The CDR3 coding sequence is TGTGCCACCAGTAGCTGGGGTAATCAGCCCCAGCATTTT. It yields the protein CATSSWGNQPQHF.

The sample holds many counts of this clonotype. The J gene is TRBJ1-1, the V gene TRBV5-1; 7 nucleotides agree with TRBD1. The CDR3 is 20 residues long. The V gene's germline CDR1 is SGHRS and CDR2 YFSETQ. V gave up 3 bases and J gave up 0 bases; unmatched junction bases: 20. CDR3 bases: TGCGCCAGCAGCTGGGACAGACCCTTATCCCGACTCTCAATGAACACTGAAGCTTTCTTT. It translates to CASSWDRPLSRLSMNTEAFF.

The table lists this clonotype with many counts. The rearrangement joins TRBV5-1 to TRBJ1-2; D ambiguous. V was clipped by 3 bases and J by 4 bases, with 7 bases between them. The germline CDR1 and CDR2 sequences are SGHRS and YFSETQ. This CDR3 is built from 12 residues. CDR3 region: CASSSGAYGYTF. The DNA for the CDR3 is TGCGCCAGCAGCTCGGGAGCCTATGGCTACACCTTC.

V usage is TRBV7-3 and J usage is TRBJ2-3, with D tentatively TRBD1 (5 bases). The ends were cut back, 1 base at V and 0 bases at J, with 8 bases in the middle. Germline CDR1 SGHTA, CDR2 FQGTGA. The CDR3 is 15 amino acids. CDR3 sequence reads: CASSLNQGSTDTQYF. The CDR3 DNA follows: TGTGCCAGCAGCTTAAACCAGGGCAGCACAGATACGCAGTATTTT.

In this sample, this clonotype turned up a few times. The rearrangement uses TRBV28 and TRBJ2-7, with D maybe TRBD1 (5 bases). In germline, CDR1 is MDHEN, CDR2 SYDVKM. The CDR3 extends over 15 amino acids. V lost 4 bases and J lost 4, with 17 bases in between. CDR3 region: CASSSHSPTEYEQYF. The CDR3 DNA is TGTGCCAGCAGTTCCCACTCCCCGACAGAGTACGAGCAGTACTTC.

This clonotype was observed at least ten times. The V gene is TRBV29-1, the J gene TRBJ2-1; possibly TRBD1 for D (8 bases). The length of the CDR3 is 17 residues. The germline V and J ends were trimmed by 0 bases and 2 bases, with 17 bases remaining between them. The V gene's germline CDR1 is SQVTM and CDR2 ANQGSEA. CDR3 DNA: TGCAGCGTTGAAGATATGCGGACAGGGAGGGCCTACAATGAGCAGTTCTTC. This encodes CSVEDMRTGRAYNEQFF.

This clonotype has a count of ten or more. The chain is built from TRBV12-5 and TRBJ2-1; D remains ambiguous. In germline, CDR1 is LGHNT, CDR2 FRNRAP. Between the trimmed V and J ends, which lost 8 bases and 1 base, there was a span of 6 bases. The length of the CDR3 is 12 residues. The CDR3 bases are TGTGCTAGTCAGGAGTCCTACAATGAGCAGTTCTTC. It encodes CASQESYNEQFF.

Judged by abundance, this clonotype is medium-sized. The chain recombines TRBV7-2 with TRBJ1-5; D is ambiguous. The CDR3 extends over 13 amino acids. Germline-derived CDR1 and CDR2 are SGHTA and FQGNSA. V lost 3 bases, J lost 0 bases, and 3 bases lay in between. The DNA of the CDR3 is TGTGCCAGCAGCTTGTTTAGCAATCAGCCCCAGCATTTT. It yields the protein CASSLFSNQPQHF.

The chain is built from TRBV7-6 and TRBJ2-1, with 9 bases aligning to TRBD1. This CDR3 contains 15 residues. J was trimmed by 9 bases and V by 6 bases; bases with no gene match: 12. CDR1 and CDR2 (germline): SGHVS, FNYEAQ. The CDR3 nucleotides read TGTGCCAGCAGTTTCCGGGACAGGGAACAGGGTGAGCAGTTCTTC. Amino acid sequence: CASSFRDREQGEQFF.

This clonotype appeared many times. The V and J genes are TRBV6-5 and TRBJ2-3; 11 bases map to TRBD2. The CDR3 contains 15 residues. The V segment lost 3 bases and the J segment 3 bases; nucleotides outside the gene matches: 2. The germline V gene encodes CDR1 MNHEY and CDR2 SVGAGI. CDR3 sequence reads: CASSYLAGGTDTQYF. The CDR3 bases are TGTGCCAGCAGTTATCTAGCGGGAGGAACAGATACGCAGTATTTT.

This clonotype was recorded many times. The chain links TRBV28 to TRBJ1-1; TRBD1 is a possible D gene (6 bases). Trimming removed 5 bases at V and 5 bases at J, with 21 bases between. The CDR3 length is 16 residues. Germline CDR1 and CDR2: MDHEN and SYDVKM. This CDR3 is CASSRPDRYRRTEAFF. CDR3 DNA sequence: TGTGCCAGCAGTAGACCGGACAGATATCGAAGGACTGAAGCTTTCTTT.

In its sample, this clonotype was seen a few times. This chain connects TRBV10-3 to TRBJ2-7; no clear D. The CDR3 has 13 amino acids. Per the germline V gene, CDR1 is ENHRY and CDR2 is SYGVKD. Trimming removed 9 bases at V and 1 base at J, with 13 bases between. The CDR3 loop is CAIGRAESYEQYF. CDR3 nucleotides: TGTGCCATTGGTAGAGCCGAATCCTACGAGCAGTACTTC.

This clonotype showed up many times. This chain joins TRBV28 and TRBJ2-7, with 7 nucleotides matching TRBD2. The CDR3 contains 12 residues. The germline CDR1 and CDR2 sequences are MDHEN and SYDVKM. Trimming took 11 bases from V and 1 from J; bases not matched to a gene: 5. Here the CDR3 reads CASQRGSYEQYF. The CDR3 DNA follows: TGTGCCTCCCAGCGGGGTTCCTACGAGCAGTACTTC. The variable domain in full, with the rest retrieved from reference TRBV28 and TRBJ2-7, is DVKVTQSSRYLVKRTGEKVFLECVQDMDHENMFWYRQDPGLGLRLIYFSYDVKMKEKGDIPEGYSVSREKKERFSLILESASTNQTSMYLCASQRGSYEQYFGPGTRLTVT.

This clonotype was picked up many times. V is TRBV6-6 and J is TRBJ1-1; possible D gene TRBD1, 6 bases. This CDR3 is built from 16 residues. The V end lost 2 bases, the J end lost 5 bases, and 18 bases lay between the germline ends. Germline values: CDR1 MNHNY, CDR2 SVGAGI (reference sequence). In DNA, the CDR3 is TGTGCCAGCAGTTACGTTAGCGACAGGTCGAAAACTGAAGCTTTCTTT. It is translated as CASSYVSDRSKTEAFF.

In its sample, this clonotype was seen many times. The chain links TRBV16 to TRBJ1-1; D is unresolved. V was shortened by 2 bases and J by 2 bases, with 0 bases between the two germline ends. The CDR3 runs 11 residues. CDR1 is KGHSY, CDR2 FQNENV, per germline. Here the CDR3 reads CASSQNTEAFF. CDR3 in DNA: TGTGCCAGCAGCCAAAACACTGAAGCTTTCTTT.

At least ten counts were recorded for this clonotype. In DNA, the CDR3 is TGCAGTGCTAGTGGGCCGGGACAGGGGGCCTATAATTCACCCCTCCACTTT. It encodes CSASGPGQGAYNSPLHF. The rearrangement uses TRBV20-1 and TRBJ1-6; 11 nucleotides agree with TRBD1. J lost 2 bases, V lost 3 bases, and 6 bases had no gene match. The CDR3 contains 17 residues. Germline-derived CDR1 and CDR2 are DFQATT and SNEGSKA (reference sequence).

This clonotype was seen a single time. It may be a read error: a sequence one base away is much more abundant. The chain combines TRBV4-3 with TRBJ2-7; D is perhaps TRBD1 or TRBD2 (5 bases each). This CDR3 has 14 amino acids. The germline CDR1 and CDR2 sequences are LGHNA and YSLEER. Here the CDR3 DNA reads TGCGCCAGCAGCCCCCGGGGCTCCTCCTACGTGCAGTACTTC. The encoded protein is CASSPRGSSYVQYF.

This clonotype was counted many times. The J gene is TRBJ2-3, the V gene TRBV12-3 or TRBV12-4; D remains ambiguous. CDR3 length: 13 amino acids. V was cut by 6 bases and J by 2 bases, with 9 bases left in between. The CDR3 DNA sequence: TGTGCCAGCAGCCAAAGGTTCACAGATACGCAGTATTTT. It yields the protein CASSQRFTDTQYF.

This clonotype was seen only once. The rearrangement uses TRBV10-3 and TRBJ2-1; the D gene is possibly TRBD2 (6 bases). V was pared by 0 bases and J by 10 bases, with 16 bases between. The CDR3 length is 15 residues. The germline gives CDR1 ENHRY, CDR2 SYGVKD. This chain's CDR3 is CAISESGRRVAEQFF. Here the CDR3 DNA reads TGTGCCATCAGTGAGTCGGGCAGGAGGGTGGCAGAGCAGTTCTTC.

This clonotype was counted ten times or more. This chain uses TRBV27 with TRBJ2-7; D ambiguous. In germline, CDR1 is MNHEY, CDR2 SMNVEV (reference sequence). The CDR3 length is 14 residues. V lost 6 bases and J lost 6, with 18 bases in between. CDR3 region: CASSPGIIVSEQYF. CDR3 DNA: TGTGCCAGCAGCCCTGGGATCATAGTGTCCGAGCAGTACTTC.

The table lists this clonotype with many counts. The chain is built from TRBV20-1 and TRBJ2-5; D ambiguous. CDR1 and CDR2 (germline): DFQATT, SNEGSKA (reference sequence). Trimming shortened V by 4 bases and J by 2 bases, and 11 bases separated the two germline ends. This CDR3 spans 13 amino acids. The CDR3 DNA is TGCAGTGCTACCTTAGCAGGACAAGAGACCCAGTACTTC. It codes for CSATLAGQETQYF.

The CDR3 is CASSGRLAGSQNEQFF. The CDR3 region has the DNA TGTGCCAGCAGTGGCCGTCTAGCGGGGTCTCAAAATGAGCAGTTCTTC. V is TRBV12-3 or TRBV12-4 and J is TRBJ2-1, with TRBD2 matching over 9 bases. V lost 5 bases, J lost 7 bases, and 12 bases stayed unmatched. The CDR3 extends over 16 amino acids.